This TCR beta chain was captured by sequencing in a study of blood T cell repertoires in COVID-19. Study-wide background: PBMCs, B-cell-depleted T cells, or T cells provided the cDNA or gDNA that made up the material.

In the original processing: Estimates of nucleated cell counts were drawn from the amplification of reference gene primers. The assay was immunoSEQ multiplex PCR, and TCRdb's table has in-frame clones only and misses some. The DNA gave D and trimming, while V, J and clone size come from that table. The sample carries 75,000 to 90,000 clones, about 83% recorded once. This clone has a single count. The ends were cut back, 5 bases at V and 4 bases at J, with 9 bases in the middle. Looked up from germline, CDR1 is SGHAT and CDR2 is FQNNGV. The CDR3 totals 13 residues. This sequence originates from a man aged 50-60 years with active COVID-19. The sequenced sample was peripheral blood. The chain is built from TRBV11-2 and TRBJ1-5, with a possible D match to TRBD1 (5 bases). CDR3: CASSRGQNQPQHF. In DNA, the CDR3 is TGTGCCAGCAGCAGAGGACAAAATCAGCCCCAGCATTTT.